This T cell receptor (beta chain) was recovered during a study of tumor-infiltrating lymphocytes in primary liver carcinoma. In the study overall: Stage T1-T3 N0M0 tumors spanned about 4.2 to 11 cm.

This CDR3 spans 15 amino acids. The germline gives CDR1 MDHEN, CDR2 SYDVKM. A primer matching the constant region was used to make TCR beta cDNA from 450 to 550 ng of total RNA. A slightly modified ARM-PCR protocol with three nested multiplex PCR rounds produced these TCR beta libraries. Primers for the first two PCR rounds were TRBV1-TRBV30 forward primers and a C-beta reverse primer (approximately 10 cycles per round). TCRdb ran MiXCR on the multiplex PCR reads and lists one entry per CDR3 protein. The table records roughly 120,000 distinct CDR3 sequences, 65% to 75% of them present only once. As for this clonotype: Relative to the germline gene, one junction end is altered; a read error may explain this.

The tissue used was unsorted bulk material of 20-30 mg. RNA and DNA were co-extracted from it with the AllPrep DNA/RNA mini kit. The V and J genes are TRBV28 and TRBJ2-1; a weak D match, TRBD1 (7 bases). The source material was tumor-adjacent normal liver tissue. The TCR was taken from a woman aged 55-69 years with primary liver carcinoma and hepatitis B virus infection. CDR3 sequence: CAGSPGGSGAREQFF. Written as DNA, the CDR3 is TGTGCCGGCAGTCCAGGGGGTAGCGGCGCGAGGGAGCAGTTCTTC. The whole variable domain, remainder taken from reference TRBV28 and TRBJ2-1, is DVKVTQSSRYLVKRTGEKVFLECVQDMDHENMFWYRQDPGLGLRLIYFSYDVKMKEKGDIPEGYSVSREKKERFSLILESASTNQTSMYLCAGSPGGSGAREQFFGPGTRLTVL.